The 30 T cell receptor beta chains presented below share a single source sample, sequenced in a study of OX40 agonist ivuxolimab in advanced cancers. The protocol was immunoSEQ multiplex PCR, while the TCRdb copy is restricted to in-frame clones and leaves out a portion. The profile shows about 120,000 clones, 80% to 90% of them singletons. Sample: CD4+ or CD8+ T cells sorted from blood, taken in a trial of the OX40 agonist ivuxolimab. The receptors were gathered from an adult with an advanced solid tumor such as melanoma, head and neck, liver or kidney cancer.

CDR3 loop: CSVEVRDTEHNEQFF. In DNA, the CDR3 is TGCAGCGTTGAAGTCCGGGACACCGAGCACAATGAGCAGTTCTTC. The rearrangement joins TRBV29-1 to TRBJ2-1, with D possibly matching TRBD1 (6 bases). CDR3 length equals 15 residues. V lost 1 base and J 5 bases, leaving 15 bases between the germline ends. Germline V CDR1 and CDR2: SQVTM, ANQGSEA.

This rearrangement joins TRBV28 to TRBJ1-1; D is ambiguous. V was clipped by 6 bases and J by 5 bases, with 7 bases between them. In germline, CDR1 is MDHEN, CDR2 SYDVKM. The CDR3 runs 11 residues. CDR3 loop: CASRTLTEAFF. In nucleotides, the CDR3 is TGTGCCAGCAGGACCCTGACTGAAGCTTTCTTT.

This clone was detected a few times. V usage is TRBV6-5 and J usage is TRBJ1-6; D is possibly TRBD1 (6 bases). Germline V gene data show CDR1 as MNHEY and CDR2 as SVGAGI. This CDR3 contains 14 residues. Trimming shortened V by 6 bases and J by 10 bases, and 16 bases separated the two germline ends. CDR3 coding DNA: TGTGCCAGCAGGTGGCAGGGGAGGGGATCACCCCTCCACTTT. Translation gives CASRWQGRGSPLHF.

The rearrangement links TRBV5-5 to TRBJ1-1; D may be TRBD1 (6 bases). The CDR3 is 16 amino acids. Germline CDR1 reads SGHKS; CDR2 reads YYEKEE (reference sequence). Trimming shortened V by 4 bases and J by 1 base, and 17 bases separated the two germline ends. CDR3 protein: CASSPQRTARNTEAFF. As DNA, the CDR3 is TGTGCCAGCAGCCCACAACGGACAGCTCGGAACACTGAAGCTTTCTTT.

The gene calls are TRBV5-5 and TRBJ1-6; D is undetermined. The CDR3 covers 14 residues. Trimming shortened V by 4 bases and J by 3 bases, and 8 bases separated the two germline ends. Germline CDR1 and CDR2: SGHKS and YYEKEE (reference sequence). The CDR3: CASSRRDYNSPLHF. In DNA form, the CDR3 reads TGTGCCAGCAGCCGAAGGGACTATAATTCACCCCTCCACTTT. The variable domain in full, completed from reference TRBV5-5 and TRBJ1-6, reads DAGVTQSPTHLIKTRGQQVTLRCSPISGHKSVSWYQQVLGQGPQFIFQYYEKEERGRGNFPDRFSARQFPNYSSELNVNALLLGDSALYLCASSRRDYNSPLHFGNGTRLTVT.

The sample holds one count of this clone. The chain joins TRBV4-3 to TRBJ1-1; TRBD1 might be the D (5 bases). This CDR3 has 14 residues. V was shortened by 4 bases and J by 0 bases, with 9 bases between the two germline ends. CDR1 is LGHNA and CDR2 is YSLEER in the germline V gene. The CDR3 spells CASSPGRVNTEAFF. The CDR3 DNA sequence: TGCGCCAGCAGCCCGGGACGAGTGAACACTGAAGCTTTCTTT.

The chain's CDR3 is CASSLGGARGNTIYF. CDR3 in DNA: TGTGCCAGCAGCTTAGGCGGGGCCCGGGGAAACACCATATATTTT. V is TRBV7-9 and J is TRBJ1-3; tentatively, D is TRBD1 (5 bases). Germline assignment: CDR1 SEHNR and CDR2 FQNEAQ (reference sequence). There are 15 residues in the CDR3. V was trimmed by 1 base and J by 4 bases, leaving 11 bases between them. The full variable domain, its missing parts supplied by reference TRBV7-9 and TRBJ1-3, is DTGVSQNPRHKITKRGQNVTFRCDPISEHNRLYWYRQTLGQGPEFLTYFQNEAQLEKSRLLSDRFSAERPKGSFSTLEIQRTEQGDSAMYLCASSLGGARGNTIYFGEGSWLTVV.

The V and J genes are TRBV7-2 and TRBJ1-1, with D possibly TRBD1 on 5 matching bases. This CDR3 contains 14 residues. CDR1 and CDR2 (germline): SGHTA, FQGNSA. Trimming removed 3 bases from V and 3 bases from J, with 11 bases in between. The CDR3 region has the DNA TGTGCCAGCAGCTTCGGGAGGGGATACACTGAAGCTTTCTTT. Protein sequence: CASSFGRGYTEAFF.

The chain uses TRBV6-5 and TRBJ1-4; unclear D gene. CDR3 length: 14 residues. Trimming stripped 7 bases from V and 4 bases from J, with 13 bases between. CDR1 and CDR2 from the germline V gene are MNHEY and SVGAGI. The CDR3 sequence: CASTPWGGNEKLFF. The CDR3, as DNA: TGTGCCAGCACCCCCTGGGGAGGTAATGAAAAACTGTTTTTT.

In this sample, this clone turned up once. The V and J genes are TRBV10-3 and TRBJ2-1; no reliable D call. In germline, CDR1 is ENHRY, CDR2 SYGVKD. This CDR3 region has 14 residues. V was pared by 4 bases and J by 12 bases, with 19 bases between. In nucleotides, the CDR3 is TGTGCCATCAGTGGTATGAAGGGCCAACCGGGGCAGTTCTTC. Translation: CAISGMKGQPGQFF.

The chain joins TRBV11-2 to TRBJ2-3; 10 bases are shared with TRBD1. Per germline, CDR1 SGHAT and CDR2 FQNNGV. The CDR3 sequence is 15 residues long. Trimming removed 4 bases from V and 1 base from J; junction bases left unmatched: 2. The CDR3 nucleotides read TGTGCCAGCAGCTCCGGGACAGGGGGCACAGATACGCAGTATTTT. Translation gives CASSSGTGGTDTQYF.

The V call is TRBV5-6, the J call TRBJ1-2; 7 bases agree with TRBD1. The CDR3 totals 13 residues. The V and J ends lost 9 bases and 3 bases, in that order; junction bases with no gene match: 8. In germline, CDR1 is SGHDT, CDR2 YYEEEE. CDR3 protein: CATRGTMDYGYTF. The CDR3 region has the DNA TGTGCCACCAGGGGGACAATGGACTATGGCTACACCTTC.

This sequence joins TRBV7-8 and TRBJ1-5, with D possibly matching TRBD1 (5 bases). CDR1 is SGHVS and CDR2 is FQNEAQ in the germline V gene. The CDR3 is 11 amino acids. Trimming cost V 8 bases and J 5 bases, with 7 bases left between them. The CDR3 spells CASGGDQPQHF. The CDR3, as DNA: TGTGCCAGCGGGGGGGATCAGCCCCAGCATTTT.

Here the CDR3 DNA reads TGTGCCAGTAGTATAGACGGGCAGGCGACCTACGAGCAGTACTTC. This sequence encodes CASSIDGQATYEQYF. The rearrangement uses TRBV19 and TRBJ2-7; D is ambiguous. This CDR3 region has 15 residues. V was shortened by 0 bases and J by 2 bases, with 11 bases between the two germline ends. CDR1 is LNHDA and CDR2 is SQIVND in the germline V gene (reference sequence).

This chain joins TRBV28 and TRBJ1-5; no firm D call. The V and J ends lost 2 bases and 0 bases respectively, with 11 bases between them. This CDR3 spans 16 amino acids. Germline V gene lookup returns CDR1 MDHEN and CDR2 SYDVKM. CDR3 nucleotide sequence: TGTGCCAGCAGTTTAGGGGTATATTTTAGCAATCAGCCCCAGCATTTT. Protein sequence: CASSLGVYFSNQPQHF.

This chain joins TRBV19 and TRBJ2-6; no clear D gene. Germline V gives CDR1 LNHDA, CDR2 SQIVND (reference sequence). The CDR3 is 16 residues long. Trimming stripped 3 bases from V and 1 base from J, with 10 bases between. CDR3 sequence: CASSIVRPSGANVLTF. The DNA for the CDR3 is TGTGCCAGTAGTATCGTTCGACCTTCTGGGGCCAACGTCCTGACTTTC.

The chain is built from TRBV7-2 and TRBJ1-5; 9 bases fit TRBD1. The J segment lost 6 bases and the V segment lost 5 bases, leaving 11 bases of the junction unmatched. The length of the CDR3 is 16 residues. Germline V CDR1 and CDR2: SGHTA, FQGNSA. CDR3 region: CASSQTGTGLGQPQHF. For the CDR3, the DNA is TGTGCCAGCAGCCAGACCGGGACAGGGCTTGGTCAGCCCCAGCATTTT. The full variable domain, rest sourced from reference TRBV7-2 and TRBJ1-5, is GAGVSQSPSNKVTEKGKDVELRCDPISGHTALYWYRQSLGQGLEFLIYFQGNSAPDKSGLPSDRFSAERTGGSVSTLTIQRTQQEDSAVYLCASSQTGTGLGQPQHFGDGTRLSIL.

V is TRBV7-2 and J is TRBJ1-5; maybe TRBD1 (6 bases). Germline CDR1 reads SGHTA; CDR2 reads FQGNSA. This CDR3 region has 16 residues. Trimming shortened V by 2 bases and J by 7 bases, and 18 bases separated the two germline ends. The CDR3 nucleotides read TGTGCCAGCAGCTTAAGGGGGTTCTCCGTCGGGCAGCCCCAGCATTTT. Encoded protein: CASSLRGFSVGQPQHF.

This clone was observed a single time. The gene calls are TRBV5-6 and TRBJ2-7; 8 bases fit TRBD1. The CDR3 totals 15 residues. The germline CDR1 and CDR2 sequences are SGHDT and YYEEEE. V was clipped by 2 bases and J by 0 bases; unmatched bases: 4. The CDR3 sequence is CASSFGQGASYEQYF. The CDR3 region has the DNA TGTGCCAGCAGCTTTGGACAGGGAGCCTCCTACGAGCAGTACTTC.

V gene TRBV5-6 combines with J gene TRBJ2-3, with TRBD2 matching over 15 bases. The V gene end was trimmed by 4 bases and the J gene end by 0 bases; junction bases not matched to a gene: 6. The germline V gene has CDR1 SGHDT and CDR2 YYEEEE. The CDR3 length is 18 residues. The chain's CDR3 is CASSQGLAGGFSTDTQYF. CDR3 in DNA: TGTGCCAGCAGCCAGGGACTAGCGGGGGGATTTAGCACAGATACGCAGTATTTT.

The chain is built from TRBV7-2 and TRBJ2-1, with a tentative D call TRBD2 (6 bases). The CDR3 loop spans 13 amino acids. Per germline, CDR1 SGHTA and CDR2 FQGNSA. The V end was cut by 3 bases, the J end by 9 bases, with 12 bases between. The CDR3 here is CASSFGGEAEQFF. CDR3 nucleotides: TGTGCCAGCAGCTTTGGCGGGGAGGCTGAGCAGTTCTTC.

The genes are TRBV6-5 and TRBJ2-7, with D perhaps TRBD1 (6 bases). Per the germline V gene, CDR1 is MNHEY and CDR2 is SVGAGI. This CDR3 has 13 residues. V was pared by 4 bases and J by 2 bases, with 9 bases between. This chain's CDR3 is CASSSDRPYEQYF. The CDR3, as DNA: TGTGCCAGCAGTTCTGACAGGCCCTACGAGCAGTACTTC.

This chain connects TRBV28 to TRBJ2-7; 8 nucleotides match TRBD1. This CDR3 has 15 residues. Germline V gene sequence: CDR1 MDHEN, CDR2 SYDVKM. V was pared by 10 bases and J by 1 base, with 12 bases of the junction left unmatched. The CDR3 DNA sequence: TGTGCCACCGAACCGGGACAGGCAAGTTCCTACGAGCAGTACTTC. This sequence encodes CATEPGQASSYEQYF. Variable domain in full (rest from reference TRBV28 and TRBJ2-7): DVKVTQSSRYLVKRTGEKVFLECVQDMDHENMFWYRQDPGLGLRLIYFSYDVKMKEKGDIPEGYSVSREKKERFSLILESASTNQTSMYLCATEPGQASSYEQYFGPGTRLTVT.

This clone was recorded a few times. V and J are TRBV9 and TRBJ2-3; 7 nucleotides match TRBD2. The CDR3 is 15 residues long. Germline CDR1 reads SGDLS; CDR2 reads YYNGEE. V gave up 0 bases and J gave up 2 bases; unmatched junction bases: 3. This CDR3 is CASSVGEGHTDTQYF. The CDR3 DNA reads as TGTGCCAGCAGCGTAGGGGAGGGGCACACAGATACGCAGTATTTT.

The CDR3 nucleotides are TGTGCCTGGAGTGACGTCACAGGGACTTTGAACACTGAAGCTTTCTTT. Its protein is CAWSDVTGTLNTEAFF. The genes are TRBV30 and TRBJ1-1; D might be TRBD1 (6 bases). CDR3 length equals 16 residues. With 1 base removed from V and 0 bases from J, the gap between germline ends came to 15 bases. Germline V CDR1 and CDR2: GTSNPN, SVGIG (reference sequence).

The chain links TRBV5-4 to TRBJ1-2; D unresolved. Germline-derived CDR1 and CDR2 are SGHNT and YYREEE (reference sequence). This CDR3 has 14 amino acids. The V gene lost 5 bases and the J gene lost 6 bases, with 17 bases spanning the gap. The CDR3, as DNA: TGTGCCAGCAGGTCTACCGGGTTGGGCGATGGCTACACCTTC. Protein product: CASRSTGLGDGYTF.

The rearrangement uses TRBV7-2 and TRBJ1-3; 8 positions match TRBD1. Germline loops: CDR1 SGHTA, CDR2 FQGNSA. The CDR3 has 15 amino acids. Trimming at V came to 5 bases and at J to 3 bases, leaving 6 bases not matched to a gene. The CDR3 spells CASSPTGVGGNTIYF. The CDR3 DNA sequence: TGTGCCAGCAGCCCGACAGGGGTTGGTGGAAACACCATATATTTT.

On this clone itself: The junction and the germline gene differ at one end; a read error may be behind it. The chain combines TRBV7-2 with TRBJ1-2; TRBD1 agrees at 7 bases. Germline V gene data show CDR1 as SGHTA and CDR2 as FQGNSA. The CDR3 loop spans 14 amino acids. This chain's CDR3 is CASSPAQGGYGYTF. The CDR3 region has the DNA TGCGCCAGCAGCCCCGCCCAGGGGGGCTATGGCTACACCTTC.

V is TRBV30 and J is TRBJ2-7; no reliable D call. This CDR3 spans 11 amino acids. CDR1 is GTSNPN, CDR2 SVGIG, per germline (reference sequence). V was cut by 5 bases and J by 4 bases, with 9 bases left in between. Here the CDR3 DNA reads TGTGCCTGGGGATCCCTTTACGAGCAGTACTTC. It specifies CAWGSLYEQYF.

This chain uses TRBV9 with TRBJ2-3, with 11 bases lining up with TRBD2. The CDR3 has 17 amino acids. Germline V CDR1 and CDR2: SGDLS, YYNGEE. V dropped 0 bases and J dropped 2; count of bases not matched to a gene: 5. The CDR3 loop reads CASSVGASGGITDTQYF. In nucleotides, the CDR3 is TGTGCCAGCAGCGTAGGGGCTAGCGGGGGGATCACAGATACGCAGTATTTT.